The rows below give T cell receptor beta chains drawn from one sample of a study of blood T cells in healthy people across ages. Via MiXCR, TCRdb re-called the 5' RACE reads, giving one row per CDR3 protein. The table records hundreds of thousands of distinct CDR3 sequences, roughly three fifths of them present only once. Sequenced sample: blood. Receptors originate from a middle-aged man in good health. Each CDR3 is given with its conserved first and last residue. D genes are given only for firm matches. Clone size, where shown, is once, few, many, or a class for clones that have expanded.

CASSLEGQGAGYGYTF,TGTGCCAGCAGCCTAGAGGGACAGGGGGCGGGGTATGGCTACACCTTC,TRBD1,TRBV4-2,TRBJ1-2,-
CASRQGGNTIYF,TGTGCCAGCAGACAGGGGGGAAACACCATATATTTT,TRBD1,TRBV7-2,TRBJ1-3,few
CASSWKPGQGTYEQYF,TGTGCCAGCAGCTGGAAGCCGGGACAGGGTACCTACGAGCAGTACTTC,TRBD1,TRBV11-2,TRBJ2-7,-
CASSQDGLAGVTDTQYF,TGTGCCAGCAGCCAAGATGGACTAGCGGGGGTCACAGATACGCAGTATTTT,TRBD2,TRBV3-1,TRBJ2-3,-
CASSYPGQPQETQYF,TGTGCCAGCAGTTACCCGGGACAGCCCCAAGAGACCCAGTACTTC,TRBD1,TRBV6-5,TRBJ2-5,-
CASSQGAYGYTF,TGTGCCAGCAGCCAAGGGGCTTACGGCTACACCTTC,-,TRBV14,TRBJ1-2,once
CASSQGVAGFYEQYF,TGTGCCAGCAGCCAAGGCGTCGCGGGTTTCTACGAGCAGTACTTC,-,TRBV3-1,TRBJ2-7,-
CASSEAMGQRKPAYEQYF,TGTGCCAGCAGTGAAGCTATGGGACAGAGAAAACCGGCCTACGAGCAGTACTTC,TRBD1,TRBV2,TRBJ2-7,-
CASRFSGYEQYF,TGTGCCAGCAGGTTCAGTGGGTACGAGCAGTACTTC,-,TRBV12-3/TRBV12-4,TRBJ2-7,-
CASSFSGRGFNEQYF,TGTGCCAGCAGCTTCTCCGGGAGGGGTTTCAACGAGCAGTACTTC,TRBD2,TRBV7-9,TRBJ2-7,-
CASRGGQGHSGANVLTF,TGTGCCAGCAGGGGGGGACAGGGCCACTCTGGGGCCAACGTCCTGACTTTC,TRBD1,TRBV27,TRBJ2-6,few
CARSGIKYEQYF,TGTGCCAGATCCGGGATCAAGTACGAGCAGTACTTC,-,TRBV21-1,TRBJ2-7,few
CASSLLNGAQETQYF,TGTGCCAGCAGTCTCCTTAATGGCGCGCAAGAGACCCAGTACTTC,-,TRBV27,TRBJ2-5,few
CASNPASSGKQYF,TGTGCCAGCAATCCCGCCTCCAGTGGAAAGCAGTACTTC,-,TRBV6-2/TRBV6-3,TRBJ2-7,-
CSARVQGAESYGYTF,TGCAGTGCTAGAGTTCAGGGGGCCGAGAGCTATGGCTACACCTTC,TRBD1,TRBV20-1,TRBJ1-2,-
CASSYPPQPNNQPQHF,TGTGCCAGCAGTTACCCCCCGCAGCCGAACAATCAGCCCCAGCATTTT,-,TRBV6-2/TRBV6-3,TRBJ1-5,-
CASSSGLGEADTQYF,TGTGCCAGCAGCTCCGGACTAGGGGAGGCAGATACGCAGTATTTT,TRBD2,TRBV7-3,TRBJ2-3,few
CASSVWGSSTDTQYF,TGTGCCAGCAGCGTATGGGGGAGTTCCACAGATACGCAGTATTTT,-,TRBV9,TRBJ2-3,-
CASSQDPNGRNPTDTQYF,TGCGCCAGCAGCCAAGATCCAAACGGGAGGAACCCCACAGATACGCAGTATTTT,TRBD2,TRBV4-3,TRBJ2-3,-
CSARRTTREFGDTQYF,TGCAGTGCTAGAAGGACTACTAGGGAGTTTGGTGATACGCAGTATTTT,-,TRBV20-1,TRBJ2-3,-